What follows are 23 T cell receptor beta chains derived from one specimen sequenced in a study of Tregs in tolerant kidney transplant recipients. Generated by immunoSEQ multiplex PCR, the TCRdb table keeps only in-frame clones and is missing some. The sample lists around 78,000 clones; less than 95% were seen once. Here the sequenced sample was Tregs from blood, taken before the transplant. The receptors shown here come from a human donor who received a combined kidney and bone marrow transplant.

The rearrangement joins TRBV27 to TRBJ1-3; 7 bases line up with TRBD1. V dropped 3 bases and J dropped 0; count of bases not matched to a gene: 2. The CDR3 spans 15 residues. Germline CDR1 is MNHEY and CDR2 is SMNVEV (reference sequence). The CDR3 bases are TGTGCCAGCAGTTTCACAGGGGTCTCTGGAAACACCATATATTTT. Translated, it gives CASSFTGVSGNTIYF.

The J gene is TRBJ1-4, the V gene TRBV10-3; no firm D call. Germline assignment: CDR1 ENHRY and CDR2 SYGVKD. The V and J ends lost 4 bases and 7 bases respectively, with 10 bases between them. The CDR3 has 13 amino acids. For the CDR3, the DNA is TGTGCCATCAGTGGAGGAGTGTTTGAAAAACTGTTTTTT. Residues: CAISGGVFEKLFF.

The chain joins TRBV11-1 to TRBJ1-4; D not certain. Germline CDR1 SGHAT, CDR2 FQDESV (reference sequence). Trimming took off 5 bases at V and 1 base at J, with 8 bases between the two ends. The CDR3 consists of 14 residues. CDR3 sequence: CASSPDLTNEKLFF. The DNA for the CDR3 is TGTGCCAGCAGCCCGGACCTAACTAATGAAAAACTGTTTTTT.

This rearrangement joins TRBV5-6 to TRBJ1-2, with TRBD1 identical over 7 bases. The CDR3 runs to 13 residues. Germline V gene data show CDR1 as SGHDT and CDR2 as YYEEEE. The J segment lost 4 bases and the V segment lost 4 bases, leaving 4 bases of the junction unmatched. CDR3 in DNA: TGTGCCAGCAGCCGACAGGGCGTCTATGGCTACACCTTC. Residues: CASSRQGVYGYTF.

This clone appeared once. The chain has TRBV9 and TRBJ1-4; 7 bases map to TRBD1. The germline gives CDR1 SGDLS, CDR2 YYNGEE. The CDR3 has 14 residues. The ends lost 3 bases at V and 1 base at J; junction bases unmatched: 0. DNA for the CDR3: TGTGCCAGCAGCGCAGGGGGAACTAATGAAAAACTGTTTTTT. Translated: CASSAGGTNEKLFF.

The V call is TRBV10-1, the J call TRBJ2-3; 7 bases are shared with TRBD1. J lost 2 bases, V lost 5 bases, and 4 bases had no gene match. CDR1 and CDR2 from the germline V gene are WNHNN and SYGVQD (reference sequence). The CDR3 sequence is 14 residues long. CDR3 nucleotide sequence: TGCGCCAGCAGTCCACAGGGGTCCACAGATACGCAGTATTTT. Its translation: CASSPQGSTDTQYF.

This sequence joins TRBV7-9 and TRBJ1-1, with 9 bases that match TRBD1. Germline V gene lookup returns CDR1 SEHNR and CDR2 FQNEAQ (reference sequence). The V and J ends lost 2 bases and 5 bases, in that order; junction bases with no gene match: 3. The CDR3 is 14 residues long. For the CDR3, the DNA is TGTGCCAGCAGCTTAACGACAGGGGGAACTGAAGCTTTCTTT. Protein: CASSLTTGGTEAFF.

The chain carries TRBV6-6 and TRBJ1-1; TRBD1 is a possible D gene (5 bases). V was shortened by 5 bases and J by 0 bases, with 16 bases between the two germline ends. The CDR3 contains 16 residues. Germline CDR1 reads MNHNY; CDR2 reads SVGAGI (reference sequence). CDR3 coding DNA: TGTGCCAGCAGTCCTGCCGGGACCGCCGTGAACACTGAAGCTTTCTTT. This codes for CASSPAGTAVNTEAFF.

The gene calls are TRBV19 and TRBJ1-2; D may be TRBD1 (6 bases). V gave up 8 bases and J gave up 8 bases, with 15 bases separating them. This CDR3 has 12 amino acids. From germline, CDR1 is LNHDA and CDR2 SQIVND (reference sequence). CDR3 region: CASGTRGSGYTF. CDR3 coding DNA: TGTGCCAGTGGGACGAGGGGGAGCGGCTACACCTTC.

The chain has TRBV5-6 and TRBJ2-5; the D gene is possibly TRBD2 (5 bases). This CDR3 has 16 residues. V dropped 1 base and J dropped 0 bases, with 13 bases sitting between them. Germline CDR1 is SGHDT and CDR2 is YYEEEE. The CDR3: CASSLTQTTYQETQYF. The CDR3 nucleotides are TGTGCCAGCAGCTTGACCCAGACTACCTACCAAGAGACCCAGTACTTC.

This clone was counted a single time. The genes are TRBV7-8 and TRBJ1-5, with D possibly being TRBD1 (6 bases). Per germline, CDR1 SGHVS and CDR2 FQNEAQ. V lost 3 bases to trimming and J lost 3 bases, with 12 bases between them. The CDR3 length is 15 residues. DNA for the CDR3: TGTGCCAGCAGCTTCATGGGGGGCGTCAATCAGCCCCAGCATTTT. Its translation: CASSFMGGVNQPQHF.

CDR3 sequence reads: CAIERGMNTEAFF. The CDR3 coding sequence is TGTGCCATCGAAAGGGGGATGAACACTGAAGCTTTCTTT. The chain is built from TRBV10-3 and TRBJ1-1, with D perhaps TRBD1 (6 bases). Deletions cut 8 bases from V and 0 bases from J, with 10 bases between. The CDR3 contains 13 residues. Per germline, CDR1 ENHRY and CDR2 SYGVKD.

This chain links TRBV19 with TRBJ2-7, with 9 bases identical to TRBD2. Germline CDR1 LNHDA, CDR2 SQIVND (reference sequence). V lost 1 base, J lost 4 bases, and 5 bases stayed unmatched. The CDR3 runs 15 residues. CDR3: CASSIVAGEEYEQYF. Written as DNA, the CDR3 is TGTGCCAGTAGTATAGTAGCGGGAGAGGAGTACGAGCAGTACTTC.

The gene calls are TRBV5-4 and TRBJ2-3; the match to TRBD2 covers 7 bases. The V gene's germline CDR1 is SGHNT and CDR2 YYREEE (reference sequence). V shed 0 bases, J shed 1 base, and the junction held 2 bases outside the gene matches. This CDR3 is 15 amino acids long. CDR3 region: CASSLVRGGTDTQYF. Here the CDR3 DNA reads TGTGCCAGCAGCTTGGTCCGGGGGGGCACAGATACGCAGTATTTT.

V and J are TRBV2 and TRBJ2-7; D gene uncertain. Trimming stripped 6 bases from V and 3 bases from J, with 9 bases between. The germline V gene encodes CDR1 SNHLY and CDR2 FYNNEI. CDR3 length: 12 amino acids. This CDR3 reads CASSAISYEQYF. The CDR3 DNA sequence: TGTGCCAGCAGCGCCATCAGCTACGAGCAGTACTTC.

The chain uses TRBV28 and TRBJ2-7; D might be TRBD1 or TRBD2, each matching 5 bases. This CDR3 has 15 amino acids. V was shortened by 4 bases and J by 1 base, with 14 bases between the two germline ends. Germline assignment: CDR1 MDHEN and CDR2 SYDVKM. The CDR3 DNA reads as TGTGCCAGCAGTTCGTGGGGACGAAGGTCCTACGAGCAGTACTTC. Translation: CASSSWGRRSYEQYF.

J is TRBJ1-2 and V is TRBV5-1, with 7 bases fitting TRBD1. V shed 9 bases, J shed 0 bases, and the junction held 8 bases outside the gene matches. In germline, CDR1 is SGHRS, CDR2 YFSETQ. The CDR3 has 14 residues. The CDR3 DNA sequence: TGCGCCACAGCATCCGGGACAGCTAACTATGGCTACACCTTC. It codes for CATASGTANYGYTF. Drawing the rest from reference TRBV5-1 and TRBJ1-2, the complete variable domain is KAGVTQTPRYLIKTRGQQVTLSCSPISGHRSVSWYQQTPGQGLQFLFEYFSETQRNKGNFPGRFSGRQFSNSRSEMNVSTLELGDSALYLCATASGTANYGYTFGSGTRLTVV.

The chain recombines TRBV29-1 with TRBJ1-1, with TRBD1 matching over 7 bases. V shed 1 base and J 4 bases; nucleotides not matched to a gene: 15. Germline V gene lookup returns CDR1 SQVTM and CDR2 ANQGSEA. This CDR3 region has 17 residues. CDR3 loop: CSVEGTYGAGGTTEAFF. The CDR3 DNA follows: TGCAGCGTTGAAGGGACCTACGGGGCAGGGGGGACCACTGAAGCTTTCTTT. Using reference TRBV29-1 and TRBJ1-1 for the parts outside the CDR3, the full variable domain is SAVISQKPSRDICQRGTSLTIQCQVDSQVTMMFWYRQQPGQSLTLIATANQGSEATYESGFVIDKFPISRPNLTFSTLTVSNMSPEDSSIYLCSVEGTYGAGGTTEAFFGQGTRLTVV.

The chain recombines TRBV7-2 with TRBJ2-1, with 8 bases aligning to TRBD2. CDR1 and CDR2 from the germline V gene are SGHTA and FQGNSA. Trimming cost V 4 bases and J 10 bases; bases outside gene matches: 6. CDR3 length: 13 amino acids. The CDR3 sequence is CASSSGTRGEQFF. CDR3 in DNA: TGTGCCAGCAGCTCCGGGACTAGGGGGGAGCAGTTCTTC. Full variable domain (remainder filled in from reference TRBV7-2 and TRBJ2-1): GAGVSQSPSNKVTEKGKDVELRCDPISGHTALYWYRQSLGQGLEFLIYFQGNSAPDKSGLPSDRFSAERTGGSVSTLTIQRTQQEDSAVYLCASSSGTRGEQFFGPGTRLTVL.

CDR3 sequence (DNA): TGTGCCAGCAGTTTAACCGGGACTAGCGGGACGGATGAGCAGTTCTTC. This translates into CASSLTGTSGTDEQFF. The chain has TRBV6-5 and TRBJ2-1; 13 bases line up with TRBD2. Germline V gene sequence: CDR1 MNHEY, CDR2 SVGAGI. This CDR3 is built from 16 residues. The J segment lost 8 bases and the V segment lost 4 bases, leaving 8 bases of the junction unmatched.

The V call is TRBV7-8, the J call TRBJ1-5, with a weak D call TRBD1 (6 bases). CDR3 length equals 15 residues. The V end lost 5 bases, the J end lost 3 bases, and 14 bases lay between the germline ends. Germline CDR1 is SGHVS and CDR2 is FQNEAQ. CDR3 sequence reads: CASSPAGAVNQPQHF. CDR3 sequence (DNA): TGTGCCAGCAGCCCGGCAGGGGCCGTCAATCAGCCCCAGCATTTT.

This clone was detected once. V is TRBV19 and J is TRBJ1-1; possibly TRBD1 for D (6 bases). CDR3 size: 11 residues. Germline CDR1 reads LNHDA; CDR2 reads SQIVND (reference sequence). Trimming left V 9 bases short and J 7 bases short, with 12 bases between. The CDR3 DNA is TGTGCCAGGGGGGGGGCGGGTGAAGCTTTCTTT. Its translation: CARGGAGEAFF. Full variable domain (outside the CDR3, taken from reference TRBV19 and TRBJ1-1): DGGITQSPKYLFRKEGQNVTLSCEQNLNHDAMYWYRQDPGQGLRLIYYSQIVNDFQKGDIAEGYSVSREKKESFPLTVTSAQKNPTAFYLCARGGAGEAFFGQGTRLTVV.

This sequence joins TRBV19 and TRBJ2-2, with TRBD2 matching over 9 bases. Germline loops: CDR1 LNHDA, CDR2 SQIVND (reference sequence). The trim removed 8 bases at V and 3 bases at J, leaving 4 bases unmatched. The CDR3 has 14 residues. In DNA, the CDR3 is TGTGCCAGTCGGACTAGCGCGGACACCGGGGAGCTGTTTTTT. Its protein is CASRTSADTGELFF. Variable domain in full (rest from reference TRBV19 and TRBJ2-2): DGGITQSPKYLFRKEGQNVTLSCEQNLNHDAMYWYRQDPGQGLRLIYYSQIVNDFQKGDIAEGYSVSREKKESFPLTVTSAQKNPTAFYLCASRTSADTGELFFGEGSRLTVL.